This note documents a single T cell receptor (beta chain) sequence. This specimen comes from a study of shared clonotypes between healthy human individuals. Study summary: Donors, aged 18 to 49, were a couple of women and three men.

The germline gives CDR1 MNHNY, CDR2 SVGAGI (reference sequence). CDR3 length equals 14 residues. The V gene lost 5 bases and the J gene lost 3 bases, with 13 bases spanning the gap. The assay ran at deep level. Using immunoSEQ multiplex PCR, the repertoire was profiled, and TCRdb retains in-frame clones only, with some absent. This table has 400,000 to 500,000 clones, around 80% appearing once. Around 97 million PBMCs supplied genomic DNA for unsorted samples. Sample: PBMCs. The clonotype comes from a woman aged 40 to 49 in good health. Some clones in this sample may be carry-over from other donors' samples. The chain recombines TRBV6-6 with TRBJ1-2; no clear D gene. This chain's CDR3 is CASSRHTTYYGYTF. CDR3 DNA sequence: TGTGCCAGCAGTCGGCATACTACATACTATGGCTACACCTTC.